A selection of T cell receptor beta chains follows, all from one sample in a study of CD8 T cells in ankylosing spondylitis. TCRdb re-derived calls from the 5' RACE reads in MiXCR, one entry per CDR3 protein. Found here are a few hundred thousand distinct CDR3 sequences, about 20% of them singletons; the top ten hold 15% to 20%. Sequencing was performed on blood, either unsorted or a sorted T cell fraction (not recorded which). These receptors came from a male donor with ankylosing spondylitis. Both conserved end residues are part of each CDR3. A D gene is named only where the DNA matches it firmly. Clone size, where shown, is once, few, many, or a class for clones that have expanded.

V: TRBV4-2
D: .
size: few
J: TRBJ2-3
DNA: TGTGCCAGCAGCCAAGATTGGCGGATCACAGATACGCAGTATTTT
CDR3: CASSQDWRITDTQYF

V: TRBV4-1
D: .
size: few
J: TRBJ1-4
DNA: TGCGCCAGCAGCCAAGGGTTTCTGGCAGACGAAAAACTGTTTTTT
CDR3: CASSQGFLADEKLFF

V: TRBV10-3
D: TRBD2
size: .
J: TRBJ2-5
DNA: TGTGCCATCAGTGACTCTGGACTAGCGGGAGTGGTGGAGACCCAGTACTTC
CDR3: CAISDSGLAGVVETQYF

V: TRBV6-2/TRBV6-3
D: TRBD2
size: .
J: TRBJ2-7
DNA: TGTGCCACCGATATCCGGGAGGGACTACGAGAAACAACCTACGAGCAGTACTTC
CDR3: CATDIREGLRETTYEQYF

V: TRBV12-3/TRBV12-4
D: .
size: .
J: TRBJ1-2
DNA: TGTGCCAGCAGTTTACGGGTTCACTATGGCTACACCTTC
CDR3: CASSLRVHYGYTF

V: TRBV10-3
D: TRBD1
size: many
J: TRBJ1-5
DNA: TGTGCCACCAAACGACAGGGTGGGGGCAATCAGCCCCAGCATTTT
CDR3: CATKRQGGGNQPQHF

V: TRBV11-3
D: TRBD2
size: .
J: TRBJ2-5
DNA: TGTGCCAGCAGCTTAAGGCGGGAGAGGTGGGAGACCCAGTACTTC
CDR3: CASSLRRERWETQYF

V: TRBV11-3
D: TRBD1
size: few
J: TRBJ2-2
DNA: TGTGCCAGCAGCCACAACAGGGGAGATTCAACCGGGGAGCTGTTTTTT
CDR3: CASSHNRGDSTGELFF

V: TRBV3-1
D: .
size: .
J: TRBJ1-2
DNA: TGTGCCAGCAGCCAAGTGCCCAGCGGGGGCTACACCTTC
CDR3: CASSQVPSGGYTF

V: TRBV5-1
D: .
size: .
J: TRBJ1-1
DNA: TGCGCCAGCAGCTTGGTTCGTTTGAGGAGGAACACTGAAGCTTTCTTT
CDR3: CASSLVRLRRNTEAFF

V: TRBV5-4
D: TRBD1
size: .
J: TRBJ2-7
DNA: TGTGCCAGCAGCTTGCCGGGACAGGCATCCTACGAGCAGTACTTC
CDR3: CASSLPGQASYEQYF

V: TRBV10-3
D: TRBD2
size: .
J: TRBJ2-2
DNA: TGTGCCATCAGGGGTAGCGGGACGAGGGCCGGGGAGCTGTTTTTT
CDR3: CAIRGSGTRAGELFF

V: TRBV5-6
D: .
size: .
J: TRBJ1-5
DNA: TGTGCCAGCAGTACGACAAGTCAGCCCCAGCATTTT
CDR3: CASSTTSQPQHF

V: TRBV20-1
D: .
size: .
J: TRBJ1-5
DNA: TGCAGTGCTAGTGTAGATAGCAATCAGCCCCAGCATTTT
CDR3: CSASVDSNQPQHF

V: TRBV20-1
D: .
size: few
J: TRBJ2-5
DNA: TGCAGTGCCCTTGCCGAGCTGGAGACCCAGTACTTC
CDR3: CSALAELETQYF

V: TRBV7-8
D: .
size: .
J: TRBJ1-2
DNA: TGTGCCAGCAGCTCGATTCCGGGGGTTGGCTACACCTTC
CDR3: CASSSIPGVGYTF

V: TRBV12-3/TRBV12-4
D: TRBD1
size: few
J: TRBJ1-4
DNA: TGTGCCAGCAGTTTAGGGACAGGAGCAGAAAAACTGTTTTTT
CDR3: CASSLGTGAEKLFF

V: TRBV10-3
D: TRBD1
size: .
J: TRBJ2-7
DNA: TGTGCCATCAGAGATCCCGGGACAGGGGACTCCTACGAGCAGTACTTC
CDR3: CAIRDPGTGDSYEQYF

V: TRBV6-1
D: .
size: .
J: TRBJ2-7
DNA: TGTGCCAGCAGTACAGACATCTCTTGGGGGTACGAGCAGTACTTC
CDR3: CASSTDISWGYEQYF

V: TRBV5-1
D: .
size: .
J: TRBJ2-5
DNA: TGCGCCAGCAACCGGGACAAGTACCAAGAGACCCAGTACTTC
CDR3: CASNRDKYQETQYF

V: TRBV30
D: .
size: once
J: TRBJ1-3
DNA: TGTGCCTGGACGGGGGCTAACACCATATATTTT
CDR3: CAWTGANTIYF

V: TRBV12-3/TRBV12-4
D: .
size: many
J: TRBJ2-1
DNA: TGTGCCAGCAGAGGACTATCGAGCTCCTACAATGAGCAGTTCTTC
CDR3: CASRGLSSSYNEQFF

V: TRBV7-3
D: TRBD2
size: few
J: TRBJ2-1
DNA: TGTGCCAGCAGCTTAGGGGTTAATGTAGCGGGAGGCTCCAATGAGCAGTTCTTC
CDR3: CASSLGVNVAGGSNEQFF

V: TRBV4-3
D: .
size: .
J: TRBJ2-1
DNA: TGCGCCAGCAGCCTTCTGGGCAGGGGGGGGGAGCAGTTCTTC
CDR3: CASSLLGRGGEQFF

V: TRBV6-5
D: .
size: .
J: TRBJ2-5
DNA: TGTGCCAGCAGTTACTCGACCCGGACAGACTGGACCCAGTACTTC
CDR3: CASSYSTRTDWTQYF

V: TRBV19
D: TRBD1
size: .
J: TRBJ2-7
DNA: TGTGCCAGTAGCGTAAGGACAGGTAACTACGAGCAGTACTTC
CDR3: CASSVRTGNYEQYF

V: TRBV10-3
D: TRBD2
size: .
J: TRBJ2-2
DNA: TGTGCCATCAGAAGAGCGGGAAGGCCGGCGAACACCGGGGAGCTGTTTTTT
CDR3: CAIRRAGRPANTGELFF